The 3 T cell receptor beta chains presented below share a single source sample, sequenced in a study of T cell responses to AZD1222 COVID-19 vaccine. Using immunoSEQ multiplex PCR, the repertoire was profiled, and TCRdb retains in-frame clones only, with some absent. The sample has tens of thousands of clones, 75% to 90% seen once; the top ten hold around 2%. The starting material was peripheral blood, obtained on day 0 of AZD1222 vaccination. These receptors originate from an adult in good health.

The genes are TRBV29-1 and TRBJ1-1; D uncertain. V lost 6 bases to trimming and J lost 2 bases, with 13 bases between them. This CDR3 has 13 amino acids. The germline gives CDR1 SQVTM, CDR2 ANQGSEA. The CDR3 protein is CSVTTQSNTEAFF. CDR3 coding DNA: TGCAGCGTAACAACTCAGAGTAACACTGAAGCTTTCTTT.

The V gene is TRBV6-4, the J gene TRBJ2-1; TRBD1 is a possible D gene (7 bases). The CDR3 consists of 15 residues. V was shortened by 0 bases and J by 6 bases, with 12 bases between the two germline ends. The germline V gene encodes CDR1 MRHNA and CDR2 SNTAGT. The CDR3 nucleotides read TGTGCCAGCAGTGACTCGGAGGGGGCGGCCAATGAGCAGTTCTTC. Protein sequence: CASSDSEGAANEQFF.

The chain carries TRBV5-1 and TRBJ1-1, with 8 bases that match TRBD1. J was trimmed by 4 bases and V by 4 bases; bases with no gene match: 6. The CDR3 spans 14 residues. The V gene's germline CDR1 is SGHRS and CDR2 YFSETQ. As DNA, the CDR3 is TGCGCCAGCAGCCAGTTAGGACAGGGCACTGAAGCTTTCTTT. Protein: CASSQLGQGTEAFF.